These 2 T cell receptor beta chains originate from one sample sequenced in a study of OX40 agonist ivuxolimab in advanced cancers. Data came from immunoSEQ multiplex PCR; TCRdb stores just in-frame clones and leaves some out. The data show around 50,000 clones, 70% to 90% seen once. The sequenced sample was CD4+ or CD8+ T cells sorted from blood, obtained in a trial of the OX40 agonist ivuxolimab. Receptors originate from an adult with an advanced solid tumor such as melanoma, head and neck, liver or kidney cancer.

CDR3 sequence (DNA): TGTGCCAGCATTACCGACAGGGTCCTCACTGAAGCTTTCTTT. Amino acids: CASITDRVLTEAFF. This chain links TRBV6-1 with TRBJ1-1; 7 nucleotides line up with TRBD1. J lost 4 bases, V lost 7 bases, and 9 bases had no gene match. The CDR3 runs 14 residues. Germline assignment: CDR1 MNHNS and CDR2 SASEGT.

V is TRBV5-1 and J is TRBJ2-3; a possible D gene is TRBD1 (5 bases). The CDR3 contains 14 residues. CDR1 SGHRS and CDR2 YFSETQ come from the germline V gene. The V end was cut by 0 bases, the J end by 5 bases, with 10 bases between. CDR3 coding DNA: TGCGCCAGCAGCTTGGGGGCAGGGCTAGATACGCAGTATTTT. Translation gives CASSLGAGLDTQYF.